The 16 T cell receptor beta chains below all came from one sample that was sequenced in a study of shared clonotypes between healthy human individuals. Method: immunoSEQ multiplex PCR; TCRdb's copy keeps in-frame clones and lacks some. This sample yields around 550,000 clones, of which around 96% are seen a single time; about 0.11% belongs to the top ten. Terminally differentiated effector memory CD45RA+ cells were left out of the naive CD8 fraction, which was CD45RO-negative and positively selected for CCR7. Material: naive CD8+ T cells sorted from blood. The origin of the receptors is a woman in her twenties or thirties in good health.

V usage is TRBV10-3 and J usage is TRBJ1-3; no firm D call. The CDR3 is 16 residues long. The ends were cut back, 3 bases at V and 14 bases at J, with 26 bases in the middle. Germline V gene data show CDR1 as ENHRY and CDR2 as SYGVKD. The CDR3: CAISDYPQTLLVLLYF. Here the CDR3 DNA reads TGTGCCATCAGTGACTATCCGCAGACCCTTCTTGTCCTCCTATATTTT.

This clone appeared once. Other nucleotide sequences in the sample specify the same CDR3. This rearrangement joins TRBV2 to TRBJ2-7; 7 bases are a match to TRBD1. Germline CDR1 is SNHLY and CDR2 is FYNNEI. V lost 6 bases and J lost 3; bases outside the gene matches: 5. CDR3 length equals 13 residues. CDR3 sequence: CASRETGNYEQYF. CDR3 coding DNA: TGTGCCAGCAGGGAGACAGGGAACTACGAGCAGTACTTC.

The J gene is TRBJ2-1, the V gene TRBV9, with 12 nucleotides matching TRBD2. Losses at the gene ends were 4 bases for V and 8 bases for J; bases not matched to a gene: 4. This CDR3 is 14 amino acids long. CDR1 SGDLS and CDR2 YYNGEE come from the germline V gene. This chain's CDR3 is CASSTGLAGYEQFF. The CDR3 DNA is TGTGCCAGCAGCACCGGACTAGCGGGATATGAGCAGTTCTTC.

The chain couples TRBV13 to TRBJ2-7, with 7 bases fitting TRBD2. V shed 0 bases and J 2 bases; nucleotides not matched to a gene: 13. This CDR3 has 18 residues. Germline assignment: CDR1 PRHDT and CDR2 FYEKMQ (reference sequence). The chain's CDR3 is CASSLGQVGASGTYEQYF. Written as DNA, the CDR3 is TGTGCCAGCAGCTTAGGTCAGGTCGGGGCTAGCGGCACCTACGAGCAGTACTTC.

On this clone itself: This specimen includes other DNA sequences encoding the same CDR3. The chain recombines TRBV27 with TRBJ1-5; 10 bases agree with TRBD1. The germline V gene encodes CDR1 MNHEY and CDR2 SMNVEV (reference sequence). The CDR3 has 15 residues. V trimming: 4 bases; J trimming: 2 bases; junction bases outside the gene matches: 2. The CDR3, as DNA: TGTGCCAGCAGTTCGGGGACAGGGGGCAATCAGCCCCAGCATTTT. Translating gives CASSSGTGGNQPQHF.

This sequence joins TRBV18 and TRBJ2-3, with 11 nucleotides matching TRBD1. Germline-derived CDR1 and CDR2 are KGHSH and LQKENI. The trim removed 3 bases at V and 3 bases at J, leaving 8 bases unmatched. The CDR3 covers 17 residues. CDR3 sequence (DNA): TGTGCCAGCTCACCTCCTGTGGGACAGGGGGTAACAGATACGCAGTATTTT. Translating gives CASSPPVGQGVTDTQYF. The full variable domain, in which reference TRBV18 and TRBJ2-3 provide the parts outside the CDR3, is NAGVMQNPRHLVRRRGQEARLRCSPMKGHSHVYWYRQLPEEGLKFMVYLQKENIIDESGMPKERFSAEFPKEGPSILRIQQVVRGDSAAYFCASSPPVGQGVTDTQYFGPGTRLTVL.

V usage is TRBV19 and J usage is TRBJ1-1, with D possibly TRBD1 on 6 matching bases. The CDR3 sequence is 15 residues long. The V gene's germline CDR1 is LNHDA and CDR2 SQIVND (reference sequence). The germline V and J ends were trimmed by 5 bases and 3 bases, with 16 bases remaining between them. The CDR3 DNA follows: TGTGCCAGTAGTCGTCCAGGGGCTGCTGACACTGAAGCTTTCTTT. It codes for CASSRPGAADTEAFF.

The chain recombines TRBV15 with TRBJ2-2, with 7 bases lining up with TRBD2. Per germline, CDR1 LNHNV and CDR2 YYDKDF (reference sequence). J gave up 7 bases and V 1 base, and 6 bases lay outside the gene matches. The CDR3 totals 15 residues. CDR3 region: CATSRVASGGGELFF. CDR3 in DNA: TGTGCCACCAGCAGAGTCGCTAGCGGTGGCGGGGAGCTGTTTTTT.

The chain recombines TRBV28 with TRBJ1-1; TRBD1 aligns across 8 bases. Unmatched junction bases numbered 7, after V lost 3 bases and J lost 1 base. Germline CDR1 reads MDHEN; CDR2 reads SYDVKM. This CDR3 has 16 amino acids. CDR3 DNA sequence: TGTGCCAGCAGTTTTTCCTGGACAGGGAGGAACACTGAAGCTTTCTTT. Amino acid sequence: CASSFSWTGRNTEAFF.

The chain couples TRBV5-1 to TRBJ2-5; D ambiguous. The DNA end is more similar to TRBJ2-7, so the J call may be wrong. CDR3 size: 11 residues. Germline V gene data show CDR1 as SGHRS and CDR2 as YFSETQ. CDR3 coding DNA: TGCGCCAGCAGCTTGGGGAACGAGCAGTACTTC. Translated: CASSLGNEQYF.

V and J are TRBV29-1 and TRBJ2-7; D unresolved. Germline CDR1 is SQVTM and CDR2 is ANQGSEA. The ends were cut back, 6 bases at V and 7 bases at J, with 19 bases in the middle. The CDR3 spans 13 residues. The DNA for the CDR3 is TGCAGCGTCCATTCCGGGTCTCTCTATGAGCAGTACTTC. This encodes CSVHSGSLYEQYF.

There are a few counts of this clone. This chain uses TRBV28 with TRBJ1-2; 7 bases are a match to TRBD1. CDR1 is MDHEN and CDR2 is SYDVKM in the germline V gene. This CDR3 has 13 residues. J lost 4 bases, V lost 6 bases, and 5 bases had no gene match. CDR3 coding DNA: TGTGCCAGCAGGACCAGGGGGACCTATGGCTACACCTTC. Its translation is CASRTRGTYGYTF.

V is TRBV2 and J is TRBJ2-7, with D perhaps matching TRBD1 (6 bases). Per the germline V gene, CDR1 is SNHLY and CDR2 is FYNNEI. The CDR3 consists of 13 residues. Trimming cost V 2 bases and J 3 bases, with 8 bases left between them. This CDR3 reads CASSESGDYEQYF. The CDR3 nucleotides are TGTGCCAGCAGTGAATCAGGGGACTACGAGCAGTACTTC.

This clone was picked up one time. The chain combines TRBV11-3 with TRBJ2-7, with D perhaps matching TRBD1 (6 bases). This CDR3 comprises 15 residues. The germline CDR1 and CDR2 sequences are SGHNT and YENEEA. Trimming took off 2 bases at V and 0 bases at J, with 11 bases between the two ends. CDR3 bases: TGTGCCAGCAGCTTAAACCGGGACACCTCCTACGAGCAGTACTTC. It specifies CASSLNRDTSYEQYF.

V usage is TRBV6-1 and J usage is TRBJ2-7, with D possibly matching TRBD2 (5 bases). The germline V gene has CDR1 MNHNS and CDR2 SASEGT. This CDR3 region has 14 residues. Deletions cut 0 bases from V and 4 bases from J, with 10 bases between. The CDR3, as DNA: TGTGCCAGCAGTGAAGCGGGAGTAGCGTACGAGCAGTACTTC. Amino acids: CASSEAGVAYEQYF.

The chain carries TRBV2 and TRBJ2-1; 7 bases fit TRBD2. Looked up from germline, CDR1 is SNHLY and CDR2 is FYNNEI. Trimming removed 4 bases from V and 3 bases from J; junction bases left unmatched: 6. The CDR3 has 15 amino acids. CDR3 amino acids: CASSVREGIYNEQFF. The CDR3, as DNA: TGTGCCAGCAGTGTTAGGGAGGGGATCTACAATGAGCAGTTCTTC.